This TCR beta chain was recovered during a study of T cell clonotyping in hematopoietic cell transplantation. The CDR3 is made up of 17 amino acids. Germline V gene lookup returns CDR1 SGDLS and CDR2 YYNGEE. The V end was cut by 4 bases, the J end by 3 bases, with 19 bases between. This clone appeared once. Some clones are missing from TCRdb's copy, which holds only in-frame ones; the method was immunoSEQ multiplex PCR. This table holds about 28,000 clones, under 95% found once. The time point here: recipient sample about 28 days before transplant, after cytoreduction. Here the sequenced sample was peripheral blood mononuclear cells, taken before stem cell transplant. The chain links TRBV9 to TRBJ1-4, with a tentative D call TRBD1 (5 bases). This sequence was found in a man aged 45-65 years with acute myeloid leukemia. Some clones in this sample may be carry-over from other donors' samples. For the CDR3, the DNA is TGTGCCAGCAGCCGAGCAGCCTCAGGGCATTCTAATGAAAAACTGTTTTTT. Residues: CASSRAASGHSNEKLFF.